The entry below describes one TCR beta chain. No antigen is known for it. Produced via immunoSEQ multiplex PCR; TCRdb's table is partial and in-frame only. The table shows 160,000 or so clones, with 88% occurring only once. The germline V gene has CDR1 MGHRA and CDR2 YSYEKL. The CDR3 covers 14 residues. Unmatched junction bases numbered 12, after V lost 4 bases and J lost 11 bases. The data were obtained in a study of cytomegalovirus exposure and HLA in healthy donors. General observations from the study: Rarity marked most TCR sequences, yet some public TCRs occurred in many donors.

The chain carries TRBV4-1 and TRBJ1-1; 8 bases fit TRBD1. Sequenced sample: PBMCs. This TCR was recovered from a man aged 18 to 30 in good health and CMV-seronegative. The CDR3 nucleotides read TGCGCCAGCAGCCCCCTAGGGCAGGGGGCTCAGGCTTTCTTT. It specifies CASSPLGQGAQAFF.